This is a list of T cell receptor beta chains from one sample in a study of radiation and T cells in renal cell carcinoma. TCRdb's copy holds only in-frame clones and misses some; the assay was immunoSEQ multiplex PCR. The sample has about 130,000 clones; 81% are singletons. The sequencing used blood, collected from a patient whose treatment included radiotherapy and nephrectomy. Receptors were obtained from a woman aged 60 to 75 with renal cell carcinoma. The CDR3 runs from the conserved cysteine through the conserved F or W. The D gene is left open where the match is weak. The size field is filled for only some rows; it gives once, few, many or a size class.

>TRBJ1-2|TRBV4-1|-|-
CASSTRQGNGDYTF
TGCGCCAGCAGCACCCGTCAGGGTAACGGCGACTACACCTTC
>TRBJ1-5|TRBV27|-|-
CASSFLNEPQHF
TGTGCCAGCAGTTTCCTCAATGAGCCCCAGCATTTT
>TRBJ2-7|TRBV7-6|once|-
CASSLAPGGDSYEQYF
TGTGCCAGCAGCTTAGCCCCAGGGGGGGATTCCTACGAGCAGTACTTC
>TRBJ2-7|TRBV18|-|-
CASSPSASDEQYF
TGTGCCAGCTCACCTTCGGCTAGCGACGAGCAGTACTTC
>TRBJ2-5|TRBV7-9|once|-
CASSLLGQTQETQYF
TGTGCCAGCAGCTTACTGGGCCAGACCCAAGAGACCCAGTACTTC
>TRBJ2-2|TRBV19|-|-
CASSRTPSNTGELFF
TGTGCCAGTAGTCGGACACCCTCGAACACCGGGGAGCTGTTTTTT
>TRBJ1-2|TRBV5-1|few|-
CASSLAPGGTDYGYTF
TGCGCCAGCAGCTTGGCCCCGGGGGGCACGGACTATGGCTACACCTTC
>TRBJ1-6|TRBV5-3|-|-
CARIAPISPLHF
TGTGCCAGAATTGCCCCGATTTCACCCCTCCACTTT
>TRBJ1-2|TRBV18|-|-
CASSPQSEGSGYTF
TGTGCCAGCTCACCACAGTCTGAAGGGAGTGGCTACACCTTC
>TRBJ1-1|TRBV7-2|-|-
CASSPHRVRWNTEAFF
TGTGCCAGCAGCCCCCACCGGGTCAGGTGGAACACTGAAGCTTTCTTT
>TRBJ1-1|TRBV19|-|-
CASSSLAGRVPEAFF
TGTGCCAGTAGTTCCCTCGCCGGCAGGGTCCCTGAAGCTTTCTTT
>TRBJ2-3|TRBV7-2|-|-
CASRPAGRGSDTQYF
TGTGCCAGCAGGCCAGCCGGGCGGGGCTCAGATACGCAGTATTTT
>TRBJ1-2|TRBV10-2|-|-
CASSEYRDYGYTF
TGCGCCAGCAGTGAGTACAGGGACTATGGCTACACCTTC
>TRBJ2-7|TRBV7-7|-|TRBD1
CASSPGTGGGYEQYF
TGTGCTAGCAGCCCGGGGACAGGGGGTGGGTACGAGCAGTACTTC
>TRBJ1-1|TRBV4-3|-|-
CASSQDGGSSVAFF
TGCGCCAGCAGCCAAGATGGCGGTTCCTCTGTAGCTTTCTTT
>TRBJ2-7|TRBV6-5|-|-
CASRGISYEQYF
TGTGCCAGCAGAGGGATAAGCTACGAGCAGTACTTC
>TRBJ1-5|TRBV19|-|TRBD1
CASSPRDREPQHF
TGTGCCAGTAGTCCCCGGGACAGGGAGCCCCAGCATTTT
>TRBJ1-2|TRBV19|-|-
CASSRYYGYTF
TGTGCCAGTAGTAGATACTATGGCTACACCTTC
>TRBJ1-1|TRBV6-6|-|TRBD1
CASSSGTGAATEAFF
TGTGCCAGCAGTTCTGGGACAGGCGCCGCCACTGAAGCTTTCTTT
>TRBJ1-4|TRBV6-5|-|TRBD1
CASRLQGASEKLFF
TGTGCCAGCAGGTTACAGGGGGCTAGCGAAAAACTGTTTTTT
>TRBJ2-7|TRBV4-1|-|TRBD2
CASSHSTSGASYEQYF
TGCGCCAGCAGCCATTCGACTAGCGGGGCCTCCTACGAGCAGTACTTC
>TRBJ1-2|TRBV5-1|-|TRBD1
CASSQTGDDYGYTF
TGCGCCAGCAGCCAGACAGGGGATGACTATGGCTACACCTTC
>TRBJ2-7|TRBV11-1|-|TRBD2
CASSTPTSGRSYEQYF
TGTGCCAGCAGCACCCCTACTAGCGGGCGATCCTACGAGCAGTACTTC
>TRBJ2-3|TRBV10-3|-|TRBD2
CAISESAGATDTQYF
TGTGCCATCAGTGAGTCAGCGGGGGCCACAGATACGCAGTATTTT
>TRBJ2-7|TRBV28|-|TRBD1
CASSHGTGGPYEQYF
TGTGCCAGCAGTCACGGGACAGGGGGCCCCTACGAGCAGTACTTC
>TRBJ1-1|TRBV6-1|-|-
CASSDIGGTEAFF
TGTGCCAGCAGCGACATTGGTGGCACTGAAGCTTTCTTT
>TRBJ1-2|TRBV6-5|-|TRBD1
CASSYRDRAGYTF
TGTGCCAGCAGTTATCGGGACAGGGCTGGCTACACCTTC
>TRBJ1-3|TRBV28|-|-
CASSWGALSGNTIYF
TGTGCCAGCAGTTGGGGGGCCCTCTCTGGAAACACCATATATTTT
>TRBJ2-5|TRBV18|-|-
CASSPSGLLGETQYF
TGTGCCAGCTCACCATCCGGGCTCTTGGGAGAGACCCAGTACTTC
>TRBJ1-6|TRBV7-8|-|-
CASRLAGRVDSPLHF
TGTGCCAGCCGACTCGCCGGCAGGGTCGATTCACCCCTCCACTTT
>TRBJ2-7|TRBV4-3|-|-
CASSQDYSGDYEQYF
TGCGCCAGCAGCCAAGATTATAGCGGAGATTACGAGCAGTACTTC
>TRBJ1-1|TRBV4-1|-|-
CASSQDPPGMNTEAFF
TGCGCCAGCAGCCAAGATCCCCCAGGAATGAACACTGAAGCTTTCTTT
>TRBJ1-1|TRBV27|-|-
CASSLSGFGAEAFF
TGTGCCAGCAGTTTATCTGGGTTCGGGGCTGAAGCTTTCTTT
>TRBJ1-5|TRBV19|once|-
CASSRPGTNQPQHF
TGTGCCAGTAGTCGACCGGGGACTAATCAGCCCCAGCATTTT
>TRBJ2-2|TRBV9|-|TRBD2
CASSVSAGGPDTGELFF
TGTGCCAGCAGCGTAAGCGCGGGAGGCCCGGACACCGGGGAGCTGTTTTTT
>TRBJ1-5|TRBV6-1|-|-
CASSEQAANQPQHF
TGTGCCAGCAGTGAACAGGCCGCGAATCAGCCCCAGCATTTT
>TRBJ2-3|TRBV30|-|TRBD2
CAWSVALSGRGTDTQYF
TGTGCCTGGAGTGTTGCCCTCTCCGGGAGGGGGACAGATACGCAGTATTTT
>TRBJ2-7|TRBV7-3|-|-
CASSLGAGERVQYF
TGTGCCAGCAGCTTAGGAGCAGGGGAGCGGGTGCAGTACTTC
>TRBJ2-7|TRBV29-1|few|TRBD1
CSVELRQGVNEQYF
TGCAGCGTTGAATTGCGACAGGGGGTCAACGAGCAGTACTTC
>TRBJ1-5|TRBV10-2|-|-
CASSYLDNQPQHF
TGCGCCAGCTCCTACCTCGACAATCAGCCCCAGCATTTT
>TRBJ1-4|TRBV5-4|-|-
CASSLALGEKLFF
TGTGCCAGCAGCCTGGCCCTAGGGGAAAAACTGTTTTTT
>TRBJ2-7|TRBV27|-|-
CASRLGGGSYEQYF
TGTGCCAGCAGGCTAGGGGGGGGCTCCTACGAGCAGTACTTC
>TRBJ2-7|TRBV5-8|-|-
CASSPRYEQYF
TGTGCCAGCAGCCCTAGATACGAGCAGTACTTC
>TRBJ2-7|TRBV30|-|-
CAWSVTRWNYEQYF
TGTGCCTGGAGTGTAACCAGGTGGAACTACGAGCAGTACTTC
>TRBJ2-7|TRBV7-3|-|-
CASSIDSSSYEQYF
TGTGCCAGCAGCATAGACTCAAGCTCCTACGAGCAGTACTTC
>TRBJ1-1|TRBV19|-|TRBD1
CASTLGGDSTEAFF
TGTGCCAGTACCCTGGGGGGGGACAGCACTGAAGCTTTCTTT
>TRBJ1-1|TRBV30|-|-
CAWSNRGNTEAFF
TGTGCCTGGAGTAATAGGGGGAACACTGAAGCTTTCTTT
>TRBJ1-1|TRBV11-1|few|TRBD1
CASSWATGGSLNTEAFF
TGTGCCAGCAGCTGGGCTACAGGGGGCTCGTTGAACACTGAAGCTTTCTTT
>TRBJ1-1|TRBV6-1|-|-
CATPDERNTEAFF
TGTGCCACCCCGGACGAGCGGAACACTGAAGCTTTCTTT
>TRBJ1-2|TRBV27|-|-
CASSLAGTAGGYTF
TGTGCCAGCAGTCTCGCCGGGACCGCGGGCGGCTACACCTTC